Included here is one T cell receptor beta chain sequence, with context. Its antigen remains unidentified. This sample was taken from a study of identifying expanded T cells in peripheral blood. The CDR3 is made up of 15 amino acids. Germline V gene sequence: CDR1 MNHEY, CDR2 SMNVEV (reference sequence). J was trimmed by 3 bases and V by 6 bases; bases with no gene match: 6. No infections or other immune events were documented during collection. Study outcomes and limitations: About 1.3 clones differed between technical replicates, versus roughly 17 and 20 over time. Clone count variance between approximately two-week samples rose with total template count.

Produced via immunoSEQ multiplex PCR; TCRdb's table is partial and in-frame only. Among about 100,000 clones listed, 80% to 90% were seen once. The chain is built from TRBV27 and TRBJ2-7, with TRBD2 matching over 12 bases. Specimen: blood. This clonotype originated in a person aged 18 to 75 in good health. CDR3 DNA: TGTGCCAGCAGCTCTGGACTAGCGGGATTCTACGAGCAGTACTTC. This encodes CASSSGLAGFYEQYF.